The 27 T cell receptor beta chains below come from one sample, sequenced in a study of Ad26.COV2.S vaccination and SARS-CoV-2 variants. The data were produced by immunoSEQ multiplex PCR, yet TCRdb's version contains in-frame clones alone and is incomplete. The table records some 480,000 clones, about 83% of them present only once. Regarding treatment: around 19 received Ad26.COV2.S at low or high dose, single or two shots; five or six received placebo; per-sample allocation not given. On day 63 after the first injection, vaccine and placebo recipients gave samples. Here the sequenced sample was peripheral blood, taken in a trial of Ad26.COV2.S vaccine versus placebo. These receptors were collected from a person between 18 and 65 years old who received the Ad26.COV2.S COVID-19 vaccine or a placebo.

The chain joins TRBV19 to TRBJ1-2, with 8 bases fitting TRBD1. Germline loops: CDR1 LNHDA, CDR2 SQIVND (reference sequence). Trimming at V came to 10 bases and at J to 0 bases, leaving 16 bases not matched to a gene. The CDR3 consists of 17 residues. The CDR3 loop is CATQKTDRASANYGYTF. The CDR3 DNA reads as TGTGCCACCCAAAAGACGGACAGGGCTTCAGCTAACTATGGCTACACCTTC.

Here the CDR3 reads CASRQEISGGYTF. CDR3 DNA: TGTGCCAGTAGACAGGAAATCTCGGGAGGCTACACCTTC. J is TRBJ1-2 and V is TRBV19, with a possible D match to TRBD1 (5 bases). CDR1 and CDR2 (germline): LNHDA, SQIVND (reference sequence). V was shortened by 6 bases and J by 8 bases, with 16 bases between the two germline ends. CDR3 size: 13 residues.

The rearrangement uses TRBV7-2 and TRBJ1-5; no firm D call. There are 14 residues in the CDR3. Germline V CDR1 and CDR2: SGHTA, FQGNSA. With 3 bases removed from V and 3 bases from J, the gap between germline ends came to 9 bases. The CDR3 is CASSFGRINQPQHF. The CDR3 coding sequence is TGTGCCAGCAGCTTCGGACGGATCAATCAGCCCCAGCATTTT.

This clone has a single count. V usage is TRBV7-2 and J usage is TRBJ1-5; 7 nucleotides align to TRBD1. The CDR3 is 15 residues long. Per germline, CDR1 SGHTA and CDR2 FQGNSA. The V and J ends lost 2 bases and 1 base, in that order; junction bases with no gene match: 2. For the CDR3, the DNA is TGTGCCAGCAGCTTACAGGGGGTCAGCAATCAGCCCCAGCATTTT. It translates to CASSLQGVSNQPQHF.

The V call is TRBV11-3, the J call TRBJ2-5; TRBD2 matches at 8 bases. The CDR3 extends over 17 amino acids. The germline V gene encodes CDR1 SGHNT and CDR2 YENEEA. V lost 0 bases, J lost 2 bases, and 8 bases stayed unmatched. The DNA for the CDR3 is TGTGCCAGCAGCTTAGATGTGGGCGGGAGGACTCAAGAGACCCAGTACTTC. It specifies CASSLDVGGRTQETQYF. Together with reference TRBV11-3 and TRBJ2-5, the CDR3 gives the full variable domain: EAGVVQSPRYKIIEKKQPVAFWCNPISGHNTLYWYLQNLGQGPELLIRYENEEAVDDSQLPKDRFSAERLKGVDSTLKIQPAELGDSAVYLCASSLDVGGRTQETQYFGPGTRLLVL.

The chain uses TRBV2 and TRBJ2-5, with TRBD2 matching 7 bases. The CDR3 sequence is 15 residues long. Germline V gene lookup returns CDR1 SNHLY and CDR2 FYNNEI. The V segment lost 8 bases and the J segment 5 bases; nucleotides outside the gene matches: 14. CDR3 sequence reads: CASARGGSGVETQYF. CDR3 DNA: TGTGCCAGCGCGCGAGGCGGGAGTGGAGTGGAGACCCAGTACTTC.

The chain carries TRBV2 and TRBJ1-5; no reliable D call. The germline V gene encodes CDR1 SNHLY and CDR2 FYNNEI. V lost 1 base to trimming and J lost 0 bases, with 13 bases between them. The CDR3 totals 17 residues. This CDR3 reads CASSEGLGHPSNQPQHF. CDR3 DNA: TGTGCCAGCAGTGAAGGTCTGGGTCACCCTAGCAATCAGCCCCAGCATTTT.

This chain connects TRBV9 to TRBJ1-1; TRBD1 is a possible D gene (6 bases). Germline V gene lookup returns CDR1 SGDLS and CDR2 YYNGEE. The V and J ends lost 0 bases and 6 bases respectively, with 12 bases between them. This CDR3 contains 14 residues. The CDR3: CASSVGSDRPEAFF. CDR3 sequence (DNA): TGTGCCAGCAGCGTAGGGAGCGACAGGCCTGAAGCTTTCTTT.

The CDR3 sequence is CASSPRTRGLSPLHF. The CDR3 nucleotides read TGTGCCAGCTCACCACGGACACGGGGTTTGTCACCCCTCCACTTT. V and J are TRBV18 and TRBJ1-6; maybe TRBD1 (5 bases). Germline-derived CDR1 and CDR2 are KGHSH and LQKENI. V was clipped by 1 base and J by 10 bases, with 14 bases between them. The CDR3 runs 15 residues.

The chain employs TRBV27 and TRBJ1-6; 9 bases agree with TRBD1. The CDR3 is made up of 18 amino acids. Looked up from germline, CDR1 is MNHEY and CDR2 is SMNVEV (reference sequence). J gave up 7 bases and V 1 base, and 11 bases lay outside the gene matches. In DNA form, the CDR3 reads TGTGCCAGCAGTTTATTTGGGACAGGGCCCAGGAGGAATTCACCCCTCCACTTT. Residues: CASSLFGTGPRRNSPLHF.

As regards this clone: A junction end diverges from the germline sequence, so it may reflect a read error. The V gene is TRBV30, the J gene TRBJ2-7; the D is unclear. The CDR3 sequence is 12 residues long. Germline assignment: CDR1 GTSNPN and CDR2 SVGIG (reference sequence). This chain's CDR3 is CAWSFTVSPSSF. The CDR3 region has the DNA TGTGCCTGGAGTTTTACAGTCAGCCCCTCAAGCTTC.

This clone occurred a few times. Other DNA sequences within the sample encode an identical CDR3. This CDR3 is CASSTTGYTEAFF. Written as DNA, the CDR3 is TGTGCCAGTAGTACGACAGGGTACACTGAAGCTTTCTTT. The rearrangement links TRBV19 to TRBJ1-1; 7 nucleotides agree with TRBD1. The CDR3 has 13 residues. Per germline, CDR1 LNHDA and CDR2 SQIVND (reference sequence). V gave up 4 bases and J gave up 3 bases; unmatched junction bases: 2. The entire variable domain, with the rest obtained from reference TRBV19 and TRBJ1-1, is as follows: DGGITQSPKYLFRKEGQNVTLSCEQNLNHDAMYWYRQDPGQGLRLIYYSQIVNDFQKGDIAEGYSVSREKKESFPLTVTSAQKNPTAFYLCASSTTGYTEAFFGQGTRLTVV.

This clone was seen only once. V gene TRBV9 combines with J gene TRBJ1-3; no clear D. CDR1 and CDR2 from the germline V gene are SGDLS and YYNGEE. The CDR3 sequence is 15 residues long. The V end was cut by 2 bases, the J end by 1 base, with 10 bases between. The CDR3 sequence: CASSVGEGSGNTIYF. The DNA of the CDR3 is TGTGCCAGCAGCGTCGGTGAGGGTTCTGGAAACACCATATATTTT.

The rearrangement uses TRBV28 and TRBJ1-3; D possibly corresponds to TRBD1 (6 bases). Germline V CDR1 and CDR2: MDHEN, SYDVKM. V was shortened by 6 bases and J by 2 bases, with 14 bases between the two germline ends. CDR3 length: 15 amino acids. The CDR3 is CASSTRDTTGNTIYF. The DNA for the CDR3 is TGTGCCAGCAGCACACGGGACACTACTGGAAACACCATATATTTT.

The chain is built from TRBV20-1 and TRBJ1-5; no definite D call. The germline V gene has CDR1 DFQATT and CDR2 SNEGSKA (reference sequence). V lost 3 bases and J lost 0, with 12 bases in between. The CDR3 totals 15 residues. Here the CDR3 DNA reads TGCAGTGCTAGTTTTTCGAGCTATAGCAATCAGCCCCAGCATTTT. Its protein product is CSASFSSYSNQPQHF.

This clone came up a few times. The chain combines TRBV7-8 with TRBJ1-5; tentative D call: TRBD1 (5 bases). Trimming took 5 bases from V and 9 from J, leaving 11 bases between them. The CDR3 totals 12 residues. CDR1 SGHVS and CDR2 FQNEAQ come from the germline V gene. The CDR3 DNA follows: TGTGCCAGCAGCCACCTTGGGGGGCCCCAGCATTTT. As protein: CASSHLGGPQHF. Supplemented by reference TRBV7-8 and TRBJ1-5, the full variable domain reads GAGVSQSPRYKVAKRGQDVALRCDPISGHVSLFWYQQALGQGPEFLTYFQNEAQLDKSGLPSDRFFAERPEGSVSTLKIQRTQQEDSAVYLCASSHLGGPQHFGDGTRLSIL.

The CDR3 DNA reads as TGTGCCAGCAGCTTAGTTGCGGGAGGGCCGTTCGAGCAGTACTTC. Translated: CASSLVAGGPFEQYF. V and J are TRBV11-2 and TRBJ2-7, with 9 positions matching TRBD2. This CDR3 spans 15 amino acids. Germline V gene sequence: CDR1 SGHAT, CDR2 FQNNGV. Trimming cost V 1 base and J 6 bases; bases outside gene matches: 7.

This clone was observed once. The V call is TRBV6-4, the J call TRBJ2-5; TRBD2 agrees at 9 bases. CDR1 is MRHNA, CDR2 SNTAGT, per germline. Trimming cost V 8 bases and J 5 bases; bases outside gene matches: 9. This CDR3 region has 14 residues. This CDR3 reads CASATVAGGETQYF. CDR3 coding DNA: TGTGCCAGCGCAACGGTGGCGGGAGGGGAGACCCAGTACTTC.

V and J are TRBV7-2 and TRBJ1-1; D remains ambiguous. The CDR3 loop spans 15 amino acids. The V end lost 5 bases, the J end lost 3 bases, and 16 bases lay between the germline ends. CDR1 and CDR2 from the germline V gene are SGHTA and FQGNSA. This CDR3 reads CASSLRLRWDTEAFF. CDR3 coding DNA: TGTGCCAGCAGCCTACGTCTGCGGTGGGACACTGAAGCTTTCTTT.

This clone appeared a single time. This sequence joins TRBV27 and TRBJ2-3; tentatively, D is TRBD1 (5 bases). Germline CDR1 and CDR2: MNHEY and SMNVEV (reference sequence). V lost 6 bases to trimming and J lost 4 bases, with 11 bases between them. This CDR3 region has 13 residues. The CDR3 DNA reads as TGTGCCAGCAGCAGGATCAGGGCAGATACGCAGTATTTT. Protein product: CASSRIRADTQYF.

The chain joins TRBV27 to TRBJ1-6; no reliable D call. The CDR3 length is 13 residues. Germline V gene data show CDR1 as MNHEY and CDR2 as SMNVEV (reference sequence). Trimming took off 7 bases at V and 9 bases at J, with 13 bases between the two ends. The CDR3 reads CASMRAATSPLHF. CDR3 coding DNA: TGTGCCAGCATGCGGGCCGCGACTTCACCCCTCCACTTT.

The CDR3 loop reads CASSEVQGGYGYTF. The CDR3 DNA follows: TGTGCCAGCAGTGAAGTCCAGGGCGGTTATGGCTACACCTTC. This chain connects TRBV2 to TRBJ1-2, with D maybe TRBD1 (5 bases). Germline V lookup: CDR1 SNHLY, CDR2 FYNNEI. The CDR3 is 14 residues long. The ends were cut back, 1 base at V and 5 bases at J, with 11 bases in the middle.

The chain combines TRBV28 with TRBJ2-7; D unclear. Trimming removed 1 base from V and 3 bases from J, with 7 bases in between. CDR1 and CDR2 from the germline V gene are MDHEN and SYDVKM. This CDR3 is built from 13 residues. The CDR3 DNA is TGTGCCAGCAGTTTATCCCAAATCTACGAGCAGTACTTC. Translating gives CASSLSQIYEQYF.

The genes are TRBV28 and TRBJ1-1; D remains ambiguous. CDR1 MDHEN and CDR2 SYDVKM come from the germline V gene. Trimming pared 4 bases from V and 9 bases from J, leaving 6 bases between. This CDR3 comprises 10 residues. CDR3 in DNA: TGTGCCAGCAGTTCAGTCCAAGCTTTCTTT. Protein: CASSSVQAFF. Combining the CDR3 with reference TRBV28 and TRBJ1-1 gives the whole variable domain DVKVTQSSRYLVKRTGEKVFLECVQDMDHENMFWYRQDPGLGLRLIYFSYDVKMKEKGDIPEGYSVSREKKERFSLILESASTNQTSMYLCASSSVQAFFGQGTRLTVV.

The gene calls are TRBV6-5 and TRBJ2-3; maybe TRBD1 (6 bases). The length of the CDR3 is 15 residues. V was cut by 5 bases and J by 4 bases, with 16 bases left in between. Germline values: CDR1 MNHEY, CDR2 SVGAGI. This CDR3 reads CASSRTVSGADTQYF. The CDR3 region has the DNA TGTGCCAGCAGTAGGACAGTATCCGGTGCAGATACGCAGTATTTT.

For this clone: The sample holds other DNA sequences that translate to the same CDR3. V usage is TRBV5-1 and J usage is TRBJ1-1; no definite D call. The CDR3 length is 13 residues. Germline CDR1 and CDR2: SGHRS and YFSETQ. Trimming took off 0 bases at V and 2 bases at J, with 5 bases between the two ends. CDR3 loop: CASSLEVNTEAFF. The CDR3 DNA sequence: TGCGCCAGCAGCTTGGAAGTTAACACTGAAGCTTTCTTT.

V and J are TRBV5-4 and TRBJ1-3, with no clear D. With 1 base removed from V and 0 bases from J, the gap between germline ends came to 5 bases. The CDR3 consists of 14 residues. Germline-derived CDR1 and CDR2 are SGHNT and YYREEE (reference sequence). In nucleotides, the CDR3 is TGTGCCAGCAGCTTGATTAACTCTGGAAACACCATATATTTT. Translation: CASSLINSGNTIYF.